Included here is one T cell receptor (beta chain) sequence, with context. It has no known antigen specificity. Base-call qualities are not available, and no considerably larger clone is one nucleotide away. The time point label, as the study defines it: about 28 days (+/-7) after the second vaccine dose. AZD1222 recipients given second doses at about 4 weeks or at about 12 weeks were pooled, since spike-specific TCR depth and breadth were not found to differ between the two schedules. Vaccinee samples were obtained from the UK trials COV001 and COV002, which included a single-blind randomized controlled phase 2/3 trial of AZD1222 (ChAdOx1 nCoV-19) in healthy adults. Trial participant PBMC samples were collected at day 0 and day 28 after the second dose for TCRbeta chain sequencing. The CDR3 regions of human TCRbeta chains were subjected to immunosequencing. The paper's processing steps were these. TCRs in the repertoires were compared against a reference library of SARS-CoV-2-specific TCRs that had been generated with the MIRA antigen-specificity platform. Breadth meant the fraction of unique TCRs that were SARS-CoV-2-associated, whereas depth meant the fraction of total T cells that were SARS-CoV-2-associated. Using the MIRA data, every spike-specific TCR was mapped to the spike region that the TCR reacted to and assigned to either a CD4 or a CD8 class. Log10-transformed breadth and depth values were compared by one-way ANOVA with Sidak's multiple comparisons tests. Imported from immuneACCESS, the table was reduced by TCRdb to in-frame sequences with V and J called. These copies leave out some clones; in studies compared against another copy, an unresolved V gene accounts for under half, and the cause of the remainder is not known. V, J and clone size were drawn from that table, and D and trimming were deduced from the DNA. For this sample the table gives more than 110,000 clones, of which around 93% were detected only once. The top ten constitute 3.6% of the sample.

The CDR3 holds 14 amino acids from the cysteine to the phenylalanine. The only DNA kept is the CDR3, 42 bases in frame from the first base. CDR1 and CDR2 (SGDLS, YYNGEE) derive from the germline V gene. V was cut back by 4 bases and J by 2 bases, leaving a gap of 10 bases between them. These data come from a study of T cell responses to AZD1222 COVID-19 vaccine (dated by TCRdb to about 2021). For context, the study as a whole: A total of about 250 trial participants underwent TCR sequencing, of whom nearly 210 had received two doses of AZD1222 and some 26 had received two doses of the MenACWY control vaccine. Trial participants were enrolled into age subgroups of 18-55, 56-69 and 70-plus years, which contained approximately 150, 30 and 60 TCR-sequenced participants, respectively. On the study overall, not on this receptor specifically: In the small 56-69-year group, the increase in depth fell short of significance, most likely because of low power. CD4 TCRs associated with the vaccine covered the entire spike protein, and the dominant responses were in regions 160-218 and 743-854. Spike-specific TCR breadth and depth rose significantly after two AZD1222 doses compared with day 0 and with MenACWY recipients. Reportedly, almost half of the unique spike-specific TCRs recognized epitopes lying outside the regions that are mutated in the B.1.351 and B.1.1.7 variants. No day 14 peak-response samples were available, so repertoires were characterized only after the peak T cell response. Conclusions about previously exposed vaccinees are limited because only five to seven AZD1222 recipients were SARS-CoV-2 seropositive at baseline. Participants were mostly white British and included more females than males, and it was suggested by the authors that clonal diversity may have been underestimated.

The sequence was obtained from an adult who received the AZD1222 COVID-19 vaccine. The rearranged segments are TRBV9 and TRBJ1-3, with the D gene call left open. The source was peripheral blood, collected 28 days after the second AZD1222 dose. The DNA reads TGTGCCAGCAGCCAAGACGGAACTGGAAACACCATATATTTT. Translated, this gives CASSQDGTGNTIYF.